The present entry profiles one T cell receptor beta chain with its context. The antigen this receptor binds is unknown. Base-call qualities are not available, and no considerably larger clone is one nucleotide away. The sample is drawn from a study of T-cell memory formation after mild COVID-19 (dated by TCRdb to the early 2020s). Regarding the research as a whole: Most TCR sequence clusters were specific to one of the two donors. In two donors, T-cell clones that expanded and contracted after mild COVID-19 were followed by sequencing TCRalpha and TCRbeta repertoires longitudinally. Two young, previously healthy adult volunteers, one female and one male, were included in the cohort. Study-wide findings and limitations: SARS-CoV-2 specificity of the second-wave clones peaking on day 37 was not confirmed. Only two mild cases were covered by the study, and larger cohorts that include severe cases with pre-infection samples were considered necessary. Clones that contracted from day 15 to 85 showed balanced CD4/CD8 phenotypes, whereas a second wave of clones that expanded from day 15 to 37 leaned towards CD4+. Some responding clones were found in pre-infection memory, which suggests that pre-existing cross-reactive memory T cells took part in the SARS-CoV-2 response. Contracting CD4+ clones were found mainly in CM and EM memory subsets, while CD8+ clones were enriched in EMRA.

Reading the germline V gene (reference sequence) gives CDR1 DFQATT and CDR2 SNEGSKA. The CDR3 goes from the cysteine to the phenylalanine over 14 residues. Only the CDR3 portion is preserved as DNA: 42 bases, with reading frame beginning at the first base. Trimming takes 2 bases from V and 1 base from J, and the germline ends sit 11 bases apart. This sample was sequenced with an Illumina NovaSeq 6000. Using 5'RACE with constant-segment primers, TCRalpha and TCRbeta cDNA libraries were constructed, with sample barcodes and unique molecular identifiers added in the process. RNA was extracted from every sample with Trizol reagent. Library amplification was performed in two PCR steps, and a second sample barcode and Illumina TruSeq adapters were introduced in the second step. Sequencing of libraries was performed on an Illumina NovaSeq with 2 x 150 bp paired-end reads. From the authors' description of their analysis: Demultiplexing of reads and collapsing into UMI-guided consensus sequences were performed with migec v1.2.7. With mixcr v2.1.11, UMI consensuses were aligned to TRA and TRB V and J templates and assembled into clonotypes. Clonotypes were classified as expanded or contracted when called significant by both edgeR and NoisET, with noise models trained on biological replicates. edgeR calls used a false discovery rate-adjusted p below 0.01 and a log2 fold-change threshold of 1. As an exploratory analysis of dynamics, PCA with hierarchical clustering was applied to max-normalized trajectories of the 1000 most abundant clonotypes. Separately sequenced CD4+ and CD8+ repertoires were used to assign the CD4 or CD8 phenotype of responding clones. Using fastp trimming at Q25 and MiXCR clonotype assembly, TCRdb reanalyzed the public sequencing data and kept in-frame beta chains. Entries that share a CDR3 protein sequence are merged under the most common genes and DNA. These V and J calls originate from TCRdb's pipeline instead of the authors' own analysis. Within this sample are around 340,000 distinct CDR3 sequences, with over 10% of them counted one time only. The ten most abundant clones make up about 20% of the sample.

PBMCs were isolated by Ficoll-Paque density gradient centrifugation. Sequenced: PBMCs or a T cell subset sorted from them (not recorded which). This receptor was identified in a man younger than 35 who had mild COVID-19 (a few samples of this study predate the infection). The sample titles of this study are shuffled in the database, so cell type and time point are left out; the donor was told from shared clones. The V gene is TRBV20-1 and the J gene is TRBJ1-1, and TRBD1 may be the D gene, going by 5 matching bases. The CDR3 has the sequence CSARIGATNTEAFF. In nucleotide form, the sequence is TGCAGTGCTAGAATTGGGGCAACGAACACTGAAGCTTTCTTT.